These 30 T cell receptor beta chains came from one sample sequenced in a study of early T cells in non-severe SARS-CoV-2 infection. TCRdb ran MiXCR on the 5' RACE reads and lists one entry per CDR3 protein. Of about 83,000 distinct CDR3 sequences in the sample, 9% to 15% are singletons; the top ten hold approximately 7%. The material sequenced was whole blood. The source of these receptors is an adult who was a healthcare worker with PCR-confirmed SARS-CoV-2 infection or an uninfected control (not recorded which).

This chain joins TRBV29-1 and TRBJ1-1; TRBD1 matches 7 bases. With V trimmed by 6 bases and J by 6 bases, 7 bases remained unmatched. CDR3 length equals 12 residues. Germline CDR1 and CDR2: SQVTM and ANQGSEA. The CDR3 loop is CSVDRESAEAFF. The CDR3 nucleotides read TGCAGCGTCGACAGGGAATCGGCTGAAGCTTTCTTT.

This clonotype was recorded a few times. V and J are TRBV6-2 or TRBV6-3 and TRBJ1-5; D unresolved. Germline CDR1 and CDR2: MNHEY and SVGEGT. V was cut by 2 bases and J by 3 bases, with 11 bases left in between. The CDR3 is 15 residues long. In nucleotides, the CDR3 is TGTGCCAGCAGTTACGACCTGCGGGTCAATCAGCCCCAGCATTTT. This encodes CASSYDLRVNQPQHF.

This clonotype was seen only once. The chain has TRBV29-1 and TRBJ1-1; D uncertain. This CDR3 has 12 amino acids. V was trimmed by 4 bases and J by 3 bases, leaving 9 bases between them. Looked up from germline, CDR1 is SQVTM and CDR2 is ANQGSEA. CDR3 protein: CSVVPGDTEAFF. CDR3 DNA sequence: TGCAGCGTTGTCCCCGGGGACACTGAAGCTTTCTTT.

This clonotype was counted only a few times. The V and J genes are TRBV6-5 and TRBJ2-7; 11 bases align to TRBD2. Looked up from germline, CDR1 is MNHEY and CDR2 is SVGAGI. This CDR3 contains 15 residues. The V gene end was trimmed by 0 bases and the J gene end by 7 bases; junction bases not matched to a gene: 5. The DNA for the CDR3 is TGTGCCAGCAGTTACTCGATAGCGGGGGGGTGGGAGCAGTACTTC. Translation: CASSYSIAGGWEQYF.

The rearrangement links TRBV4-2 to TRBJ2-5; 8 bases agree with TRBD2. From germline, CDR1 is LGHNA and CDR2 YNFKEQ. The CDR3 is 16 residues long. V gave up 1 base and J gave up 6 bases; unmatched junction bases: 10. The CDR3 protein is CASSQAGGPSGKTQYF. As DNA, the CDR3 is TGTGCCAGCAGCCAAGCGGGAGGGCCAAGTGGAAAGACCCAGTACTTC.

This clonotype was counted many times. In DNA form, the CDR3 reads TGTGCCAGCAGCTCAAGGACTAGCGCCGCCGGGGAGCTGTTTTTT. Its translation is CASSSRTSAAGELFF. The chain employs TRBV9 and TRBJ2-2; TRBD2 matches at 9 bases. Trimming at V came to 4 bases and at J to 6 bases, leaving 7 bases not matched to a gene. The V gene's germline CDR1 is SGDLS and CDR2 YYNGEE. The CDR3 is 15 amino acids.

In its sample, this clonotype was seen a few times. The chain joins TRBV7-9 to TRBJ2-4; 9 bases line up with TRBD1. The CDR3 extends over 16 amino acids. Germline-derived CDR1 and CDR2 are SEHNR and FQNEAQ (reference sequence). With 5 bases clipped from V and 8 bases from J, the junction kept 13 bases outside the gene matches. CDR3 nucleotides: TGTGCCAGCAGCCTGGAACAGGGGGCGGCAGGTTACATTCAGTACTTC. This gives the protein CASSLEQGAAGYIQYF.

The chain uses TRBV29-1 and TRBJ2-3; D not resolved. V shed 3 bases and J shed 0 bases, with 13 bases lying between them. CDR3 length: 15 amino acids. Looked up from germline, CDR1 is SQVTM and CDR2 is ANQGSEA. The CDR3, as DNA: TGCAGCGTTGATCTACAGTTGACTAGCACAGATACGCAGTATTTT. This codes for CSVDLQLTSTDTQYF.

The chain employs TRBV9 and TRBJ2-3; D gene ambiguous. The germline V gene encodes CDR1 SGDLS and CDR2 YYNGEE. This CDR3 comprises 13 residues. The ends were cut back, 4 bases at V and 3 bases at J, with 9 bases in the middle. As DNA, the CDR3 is TGTGCCAGCAGCTGGGATTGGACAGATACGCAGTATTTT. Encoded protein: CASSWDWTDTQYF. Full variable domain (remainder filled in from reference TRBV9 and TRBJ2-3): DSGVTQTPKHLITATGQRVTLRCSPRSGDLSVYWYQQSLDQGLQFLIQYYNGEERAKGNILERFSAQQFPDLHSELNLSSLELGDSALYFCASSWDWTDTQYFGPGTRLTVL.

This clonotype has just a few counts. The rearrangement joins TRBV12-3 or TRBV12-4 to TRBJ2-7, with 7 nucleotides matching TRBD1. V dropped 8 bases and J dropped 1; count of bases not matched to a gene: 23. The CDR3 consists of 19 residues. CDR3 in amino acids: CASRSEGALADSQSYEQYF. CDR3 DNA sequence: TGTGCCAGCCGGAGCGAGGGGGCTCTGGCCGACTCACAATCCTACGAGCAGTACTTC.

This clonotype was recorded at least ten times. The CDR3 here is CASSSLDTQYF. For the CDR3, the DNA is TGTGCCAGCAGCTCTTTGGATACGCAGTATTTT. J is TRBJ2-3 and V is TRBV9; D remains ambiguous. Looked up from germline, CDR1 is SGDLS and CDR2 is YYNGEE. V dropped 4 bases and J dropped 6 bases, with 6 bases sitting between them. This CDR3 contains 11 residues.

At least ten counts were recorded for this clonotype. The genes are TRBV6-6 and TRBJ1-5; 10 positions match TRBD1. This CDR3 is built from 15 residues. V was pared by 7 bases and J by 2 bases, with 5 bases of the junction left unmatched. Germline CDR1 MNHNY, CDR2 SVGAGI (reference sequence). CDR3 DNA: TGTGCCAGCATTATGACAGGGGGCGGCAATCAGCCCCAGCATTTT. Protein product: CASIMTGGGNQPQHF.

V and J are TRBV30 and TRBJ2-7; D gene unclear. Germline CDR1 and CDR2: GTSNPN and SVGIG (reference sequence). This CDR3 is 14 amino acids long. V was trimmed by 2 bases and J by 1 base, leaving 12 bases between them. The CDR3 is CAWSPLVQSYEQYF. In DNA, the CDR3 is TGTGCCTGGAGTCCCCTCGTCCAGTCCTACGAGCAGTACTTC.

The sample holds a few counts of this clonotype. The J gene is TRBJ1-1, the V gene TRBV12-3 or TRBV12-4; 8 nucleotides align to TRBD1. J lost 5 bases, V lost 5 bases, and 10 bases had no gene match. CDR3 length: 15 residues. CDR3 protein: CASSPRTGRKTEAFF. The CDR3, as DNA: TGTGCCAGCAGTCCCAGGACAGGGAGGAAAACTGAAGCTTTCTTT.

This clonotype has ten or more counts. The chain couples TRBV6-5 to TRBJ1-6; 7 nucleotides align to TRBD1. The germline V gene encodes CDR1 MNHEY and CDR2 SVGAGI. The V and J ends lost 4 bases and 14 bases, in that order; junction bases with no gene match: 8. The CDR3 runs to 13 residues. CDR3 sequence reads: CASSSRDSRSLHF. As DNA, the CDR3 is TGTGCCAGCAGTTCTCGGGACAGCCGTTCCCTCCACTTT.

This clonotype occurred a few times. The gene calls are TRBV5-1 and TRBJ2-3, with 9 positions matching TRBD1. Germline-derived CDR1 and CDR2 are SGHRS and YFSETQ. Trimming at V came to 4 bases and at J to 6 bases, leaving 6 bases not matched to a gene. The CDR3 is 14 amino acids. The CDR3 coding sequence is TGCGCCAGCAGCCCTGGACAGGGGTGGGATACGCAGTATTTT. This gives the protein CASSPGQGWDTQYF.

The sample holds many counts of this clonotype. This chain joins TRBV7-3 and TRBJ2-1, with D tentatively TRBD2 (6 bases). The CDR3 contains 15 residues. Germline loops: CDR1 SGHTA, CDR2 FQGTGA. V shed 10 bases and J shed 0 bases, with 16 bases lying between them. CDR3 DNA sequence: TGTGCCACCATTTCCCTAGCGCCCTCCTACAATGAGCAGTTCTTC. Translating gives CATISLAPSYNEQFF.

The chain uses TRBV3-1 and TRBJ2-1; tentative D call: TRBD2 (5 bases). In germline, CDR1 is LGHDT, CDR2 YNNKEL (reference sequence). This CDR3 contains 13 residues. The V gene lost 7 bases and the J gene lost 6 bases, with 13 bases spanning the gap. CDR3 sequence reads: CASTPWGVNEQFF. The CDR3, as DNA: TGTGCCAGCACCCCTTGGGGAGTCAATGAGCAGTTCTTC.

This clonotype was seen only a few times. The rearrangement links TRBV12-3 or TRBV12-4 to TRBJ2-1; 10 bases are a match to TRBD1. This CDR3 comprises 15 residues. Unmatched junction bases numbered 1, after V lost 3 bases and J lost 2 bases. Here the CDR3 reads CASSLGQGTYNEQFF. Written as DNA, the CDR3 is TGTGCCAGCAGTTTGGGACAGGGGACCTACAATGAGCAGTTCTTC.

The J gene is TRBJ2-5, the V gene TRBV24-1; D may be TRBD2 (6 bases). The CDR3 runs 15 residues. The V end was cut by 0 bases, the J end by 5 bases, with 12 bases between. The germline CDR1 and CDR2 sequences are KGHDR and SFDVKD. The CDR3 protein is CATSDLPGRQETQYF. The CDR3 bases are TGTGCCACCAGTGATTTGCCAGGGAGGCAGGAGACCCAGTACTTC.

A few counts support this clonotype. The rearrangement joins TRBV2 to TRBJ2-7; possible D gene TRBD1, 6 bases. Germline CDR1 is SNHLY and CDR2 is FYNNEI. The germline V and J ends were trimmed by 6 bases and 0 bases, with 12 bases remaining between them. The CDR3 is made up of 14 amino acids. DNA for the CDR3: TGTGCCAGCAGAGCCCGGGACAACTCCTACGAGCAGTACTTC. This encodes CASRARDNSYEQYF.

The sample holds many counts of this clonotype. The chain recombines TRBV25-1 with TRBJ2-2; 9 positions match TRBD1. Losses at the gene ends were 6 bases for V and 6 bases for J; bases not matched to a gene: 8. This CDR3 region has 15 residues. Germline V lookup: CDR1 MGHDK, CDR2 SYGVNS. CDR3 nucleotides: TGTGCCAGCAGCACAGGGGGCAGTAGGTCCGGGGAGCTGTTTTTT. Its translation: CASSTGGSRSGELFF.

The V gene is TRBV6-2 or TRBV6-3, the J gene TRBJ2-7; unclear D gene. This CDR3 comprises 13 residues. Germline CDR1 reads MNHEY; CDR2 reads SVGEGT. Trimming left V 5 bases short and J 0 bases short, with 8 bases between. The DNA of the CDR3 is TGTGCCAGCAGTCCCCAGGTCTCCTACGAGCAGTACTTC. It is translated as CASSPQVSYEQYF.

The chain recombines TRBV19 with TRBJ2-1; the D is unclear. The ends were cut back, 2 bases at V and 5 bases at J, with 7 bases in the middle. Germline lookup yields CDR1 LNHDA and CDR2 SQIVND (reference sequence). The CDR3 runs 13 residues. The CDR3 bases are TGTGCCAGTAGTATATACCAGGACAATGAGCAGTTCTTC. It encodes CASSIYQDNEQFF.

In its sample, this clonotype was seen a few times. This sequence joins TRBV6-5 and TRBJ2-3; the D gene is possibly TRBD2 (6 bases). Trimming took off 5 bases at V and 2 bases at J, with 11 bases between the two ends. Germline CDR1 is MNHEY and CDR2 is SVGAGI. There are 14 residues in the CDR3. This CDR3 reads CASSGASATDTQYF. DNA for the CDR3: TGTGCCAGCAGTGGGGCTAGCGCCACAGATACGCAGTATTTT.

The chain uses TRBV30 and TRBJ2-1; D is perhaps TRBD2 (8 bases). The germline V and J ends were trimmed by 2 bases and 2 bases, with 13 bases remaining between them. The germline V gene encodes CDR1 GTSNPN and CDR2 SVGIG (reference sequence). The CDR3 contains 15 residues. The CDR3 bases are TGTGCCTGGAGTTTAGCGGGACAGACCTACAATGAGCAGTTCTTC. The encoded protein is CAWSLAGQTYNEQFF.

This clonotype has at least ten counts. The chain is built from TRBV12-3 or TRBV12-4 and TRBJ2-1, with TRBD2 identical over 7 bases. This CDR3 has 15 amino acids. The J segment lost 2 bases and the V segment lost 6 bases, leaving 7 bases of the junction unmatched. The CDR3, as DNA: TGTGCCAGCAGGAGAAGCGGGATGCCCTACAATGAGCAGTTCTTC. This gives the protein CASRRSGMPYNEQFF.

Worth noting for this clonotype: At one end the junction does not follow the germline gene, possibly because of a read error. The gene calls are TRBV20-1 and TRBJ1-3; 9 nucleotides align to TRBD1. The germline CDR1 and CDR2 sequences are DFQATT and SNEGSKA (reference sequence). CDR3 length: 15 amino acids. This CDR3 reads CSALPGTGSENTIYF. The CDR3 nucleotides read TGCAGTGCTCTCCCCGGGACAGGGTCTGAAAACACCATATATTTT.

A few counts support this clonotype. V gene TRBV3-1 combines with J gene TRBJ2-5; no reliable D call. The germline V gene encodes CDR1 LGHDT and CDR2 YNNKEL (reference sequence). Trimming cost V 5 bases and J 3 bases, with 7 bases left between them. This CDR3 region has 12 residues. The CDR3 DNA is TGTGCCAGCAGCTCGGACGAAGAGACCCAGTACTTC. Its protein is CASSSDEETQYF.

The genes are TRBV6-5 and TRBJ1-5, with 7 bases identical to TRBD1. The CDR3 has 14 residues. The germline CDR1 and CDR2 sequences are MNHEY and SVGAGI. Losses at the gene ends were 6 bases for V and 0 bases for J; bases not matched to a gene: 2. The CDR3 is CASSRDSSNQPQHF. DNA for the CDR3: TGTGCCAGCAGCCGGGACAGTAGCAATCAGCCCCAGCATTTT.